This T cell receptor beta chain was identified during a study of PD-1 blockade in mismatch repair-deficient tumors. Study at large: Enrolled about 2012-2016, patients had progressing, pretreated mismatch repair-deficient cancers of 11 to 13 types.

Regarding this clone: Its antigen is as yet unknown.

Study-wide results and limits: Tumor-resident clones, often undetectable pretreatment in blood, expanded then contracted after pembrolizumab.

TCRdb keeps only in-frame clones here, not all; method: immunoSEQ multiplex PCR. The table lists some 130,000 clones, 88% of them singletons. The CDR3 spans 16 residues. V was pared by 1 base and J by 3 bases, with 13 bases between. Germline values: CDR1 LNHDA, CDR2 SQIVND (reference sequence). Sequencing was performed on peripheral blood, taken approximately 73 weeks after starting pembrolizumab. The source is an adult with mismatch repair-deficient cancer. V is TRBV19 and J is TRBJ1-5; tentative D call: TRBD1 (6 bases). The CDR3, as DNA: TGTGCCAGTAGTATAGGGGGAGGGACACCCAATCAGCCCCAGCATTTT. It specifies CASSIGGGTPNQPQHF.